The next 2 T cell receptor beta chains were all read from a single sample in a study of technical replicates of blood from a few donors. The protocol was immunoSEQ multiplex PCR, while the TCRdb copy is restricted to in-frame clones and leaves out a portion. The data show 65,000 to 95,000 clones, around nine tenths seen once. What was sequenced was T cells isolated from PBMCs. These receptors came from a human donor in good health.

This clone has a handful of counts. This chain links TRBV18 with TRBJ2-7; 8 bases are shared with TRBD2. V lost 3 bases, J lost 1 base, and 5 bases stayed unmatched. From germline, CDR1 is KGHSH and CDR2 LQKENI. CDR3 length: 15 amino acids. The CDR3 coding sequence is TGTGCCAGCTCACCGAGGAGCGGGAGTTCCTACGAGCAGTACTTC. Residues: CASSPRSGSSYEQYF.

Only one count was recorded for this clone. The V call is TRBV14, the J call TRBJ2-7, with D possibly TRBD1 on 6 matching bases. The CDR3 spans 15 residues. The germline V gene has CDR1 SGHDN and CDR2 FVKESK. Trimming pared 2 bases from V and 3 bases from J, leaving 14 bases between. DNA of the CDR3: TGTGCCAGCAGCCAAACAGCCAGGGGCGGCTACGAGCAGTACTTC. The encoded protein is CASSQTARGGYEQYF.